This T cell receptor (beta chain) is drawn from a study of human T cells and chemical hapten exposure. The sample holds a few counts of this clonotype. What it binds is not known. TCRdb reprocessed the RACE reads via MiXCR and lists one record per CDR3 protein. The sample has roughly 100,000 distinct CDR3 sequences; more than 10% are singletons. Study results and caveats: High-frequency TCRs, those above 1 in 1000, stayed the same after DPC sensitization. Donors' alopecia may make their immune response differ from healthy people's. Large CDR3 similarity clusters arose significantly more often from expanded TCRs than from controls.

As for time point: pre-sensitization, week 0. Treatment of the sample: therapeutic diphenylcyclopropenone sensitization with weekly scalp DPC. The CDR3 loop spans 13 amino acids. Trimming stripped 4 bases from V and 0 bases from J, with 6 bases between. Germline V gene lookup returns CDR1 SGHAT and CDR2 FQNNGV. Material: whole blood, obtained in connection with sensitization to the hapten diphenylcyclopropenone (DPC). The clonotype originates from a woman aged 50 to 65 with alopecia areata. Some clones in this sample may be carry-over from other donors' samples. The genes are TRBV11-2 and TRBJ1-1; no definite D call. Here the CDR3 reads CASSSDMNTEAFF. In nucleotides, the CDR3 is TGTGCCAGCAGCTCGGATATGAACACTGAAGCTTTCTTT.